This passage covers 23 T cell receptor beta chains from one sample sequenced in a study of T-cell reconstitution after alpha-beta-depleted transplantation in children. Unique molecular identifiers were used in preparing the TCRbeta library. TCRdb re-analysed the PCR reads in MiXCR, keeping a single row per CDR3 protein. The table lists about 980,000 distinct CDR3 sequences, about 31% of them singletons, with 25% to 35% in the top ten. The sequencing here drew on PBMCs, mostly from graft donor cells, taken 360 days after TCRalphabeta/CD19-depleted stem cell transplant. The receptors derive from a boy younger than two who had a stem cell transplant for SCID, so the T cells may come from the graft donor.

CDR3 region: CATSSPGGTDTQYF. CDR3 nucleotides: TGTGCCACCAGCAGTCCCGGAGGCACAGATACGCAGTATTTT. The V call is TRBV15, the J call TRBJ2-3; no definite D call. Per the germline V gene, CDR1 is LNHNV and CDR2 is YYDKDF (reference sequence). The V gene lost 3 bases and the J gene lost 1 base, with 8 bases spanning the gap. The length of the CDR3 is 14 residues.

The chain combines TRBV28 with TRBJ2-1; D possibly uses TRBD1 or TRBD2 (5 bases each). Germline-derived CDR1 and CDR2 are MDHEN and SYDVKM. There are 16 residues in the CDR3. V lost 1 base and J lost 6, with 16 bases in between. The CDR3 is CASSLSTIGAANEQFF. The CDR3 bases are TGTGCCAGCAGTTTATCCACTATCGGGGCGGCCAATGAGCAGTTCTTC. Full variable domain (outside the CDR3, taken from reference TRBV28 and TRBJ2-1): DVKVTQSSRYLVKRTGEKVFLECVQDMDHENMFWYRQDPGLGLRLIYFSYDVKMKEKGDIPEGYSVSREKKERFSLILESASTNQTSMYLCASSLSTIGAANEQFFGPGTRLTVL.

This clonotype has a single count. The chain has TRBV20-1 and TRBJ2-5; D is ambiguous. Per the germline V gene, CDR1 is DFQATT and CDR2 is SNEGSKA (reference sequence). This CDR3 is built from 16 residues. The ends were cut back, 2 bases at V and 7 bases at J, with 23 bases in the middle. CDR3 loop: CSARRPDPSSPGTQYF. The CDR3 nucleotides are TGCAGTGCTAGAAGGCCGGACCCATCTTCTCCAGGGACCCAGTACTTC.

The table lists this clonotype with a few counts. The V gene is TRBV5-1, the J gene TRBJ2-7, with TRBD1 matching over 7 bases. V lost 3 bases to trimming and J lost 0 bases; unmatched junction nucleotides: 6. The CDR3 extends over 15 amino acids. Germline V gene lookup returns CDR1 SGHRS and CDR2 YFSETQ. CDR3 in DNA: TGCGCCAGCAGCTCGACAGGGCTCCCCTCCTACGAGCAGTACTTC. Encoded protein: CASSSTGLPSYEQYF.

V is TRBV18 and J is TRBJ2-3, with 8 bases that match TRBD1. V lost 3 bases, J lost 0 bases, and 5 bases stayed unmatched. Germline V gene sequence: CDR1 KGHSH, CDR2 LQKENI. This CDR3 comprises 16 residues. CDR3 residues: CASSPLWTGSTDTQYF. CDR3 DNA: TGTGCCAGCTCACCCCTTTGGACAGGGAGCACAGATACGCAGTATTTT.

The V call is TRBV12-3 or TRBV12-4, the J call TRBJ1-6; the D is unclear. This CDR3 comprises 14 residues. The V end was cut by 5 bases, the J end by 7 bases, with 12 bases between. CDR3 in amino acids: CASSLRAKNSPLHF. In nucleotides, the CDR3 is TGTGCCAGCAGTCTAAGGGCGAAGAATTCACCCCTCCACTTT.

The chain has TRBV7-3 and TRBJ1-1; D gene uncertain. The germline V gene encodes CDR1 SGHTA and CDR2 FQGTGA. The ends were cut back, 5 bases at V and 6 bases at J, with 13 bases in the middle. This CDR3 comprises 13 residues. This CDR3 reads CASSPGGVAEAFF. As DNA, the CDR3 is TGTGCCAGCAGCCCTGGCGGTGTTGCTGAAGCTTTCTTT.

The chain employs TRBV7-2 and TRBJ1-2, with D perhaps matching TRBD1 (6 bases). The V gene's germline CDR1 is SGHTA and CDR2 FQGNSA. The length of the CDR3 is 14 residues. V lost 4 bases and J lost 8, with 17 bases in between. Here the CDR3 reads CASSSFLGADGYTF. DNA of the CDR3: TGTGCCAGCAGCTCCTTTTTGGGGGCCGACGGCTACACCTTC.

The chain joins TRBV7-9 to TRBJ1-4, with unresolved D. V was cut by 5 bases and J by 4 bases, with 17 bases left in between. Germline CDR1 and CDR2: SEHNR and FQNEAQ (reference sequence). The CDR3 is 16 residues long. CDR3 sequence (DNA): TGTGCCAGCAGCCCTCGCGCCCGCGCGTATAATGAAAAACTGTTTTTT. It is translated as CASSPRARAYNEKLFF.

There are a few counts of this clonotype. This chain links TRBV25-1 with TRBJ2-7, with 7 bases fitting TRBD1. CDR3 length equals 15 residues. Germline lookup yields CDR1 MGHDK and CDR2 SYGVNS. The V segment lost 4 bases and the J segment 5 bases; nucleotides outside the gene matches: 11. The CDR3 is CASSAPTGKGNEQYF. CDR3 coding DNA: TGTGCCAGCAGTGCCCCGACAGGGAAAGGTAACGAGCAGTACTTC.

As to this clonotype: The junction does not match germline at one end; this may be a read error. The V and J genes are TRBV12-3 or TRBV12-4 and TRBJ1-2; D is possibly TRBD1 (5 bases). The length of the CDR3 is 11 residues. The CDR3 sequence is CASSLAGHLSF. As DNA, the CDR3 is TGTGCCAGCAGTTTAGCAGGACATTTATCCTTC.

The chain combines TRBV23-1 with TRBJ2-2; 8 bases map to TRBD1. TRBV23-1 is placed among ORFs of uncertain function. V lost 4 bases to trimming and J lost 4 bases; unmatched junction nucleotides: 5. The CDR3 extends over 15 amino acids. DNA for the CDR3: TGCGCCAGCAGTCCCGCGGACAGGGCCACCGGGGAGCTGTTTTTT. This gives the protein CASSPADRATGELFF.

This clonotype is a singleton in its sample. The J gene is TRBJ1-2, the V gene TRBV9, with TRBD1 matching 10 bases. Trimming took 4 bases from V and 8 from J; bases not matched to a gene: 14. CDR1 is SGDLS and CDR2 is YYNGEE in the germline V gene. The CDR3 has 16 amino acids. DNA for the CDR3: TGTGCCAGCAGCCCCCAACCGGGACAGGGGACCGGGGGCTACACCTTC. Translated, it gives CASSPQPGQGTGGYTF.

The V call is TRBV5-1, the J call TRBJ2-7; either TRBD1 or TRBD2 may fit D (5 bases each). Trimming pared 0 bases from V and 2 bases from J, leaving 12 bases between. The germline V gene has CDR1 SGHRS and CDR2 YFSETQ. This CDR3 has 15 residues. The CDR3 protein is CASSLARGPAYEQYF. In nucleotides, the CDR3 is TGCGCCAGCAGCTTGGCACGGGGACCTGCCTACGAGCAGTACTTC.

This clonotype showed up just once. This chain joins TRBV18 and TRBJ1-1; 7 bases are shared with TRBD1. There are 15 residues in the CDR3. V was pared by 3 bases and J by 3 bases, with 7 bases of the junction left unmatched. Germline lookup yields CDR1 KGHSH and CDR2 LQKENI. CDR3 sequence reads: CASSPYQGVDTEAFF. The CDR3 DNA is TGTGCCAGCTCACCCTATCAGGGGGTCGACACTGAAGCTTTCTTT.

The gene calls are TRBV4-3 and TRBJ2-1, with 8 nucleotides matching TRBD2. The length of the CDR3 is 17 residues. Looked up from germline, CDR1 is LGHNA and CDR2 is YSLEER. Trimming removed 3 bases from V and 6 bases from J; junction bases left unmatched: 13. The CDR3 coding sequence is TGCGCCAGCAGCCAGGATCCCCCTGGACGGGAGGGCAATGAGCAGTTCTTC. Translating it yields CASSQDPPGREGNEQFF.

The chain has TRBV29-1 and TRBJ1-2; D is undetermined. In germline, CDR1 is SQVTM, CDR2 ANQGSEA. V was clipped by 3 bases and J by 8 bases, with 19 bases between them. The CDR3 consists of 14 residues. The CDR3 nucleotides read TGCAGCGTTGATACGGTCCCGTCGGTAGTGGGCTACACCTTC. Residues: CSVDTVPSVVGYTF.

In this sample, this clonotype turned up a few times. The DNA for the CDR3 is TGCAGCGCCGCCTCAATAGCGGGCAGCACAGATACGCAGTATTTT. Protein: CSAASIAGSTDTQYF. V is TRBV20-1 and J is TRBJ2-3; 7 bases align to TRBD2. CDR1 is DFQATT, CDR2 SNEGSKA, per germline (reference sequence). This CDR3 region has 15 residues.

This clonotype came up a few times. The gene calls are TRBV7-9 and TRBJ2-7; D is undetermined. The CDR3 covers 15 residues. V was clipped by 5 bases and J by 1 base, with 15 bases between them. Germline loops: CDR1 SEHNR, CDR2 FQNEAQ (reference sequence). Here the CDR3 DNA reads TGTGCCAGCAGCCCCGGGTTCCAAACATCCTACGAGCAGTACTTC. Translated, it gives CASSPGFQTSYEQYF.

This clonotype was counted ten times or more. The rearrangement joins TRBV5-1 to TRBJ2-3, with D unresolved. Per the germline V gene, CDR1 is SGHRS and CDR2 is YFSETQ. There are 15 residues in the CDR3. Trimming stripped 0 bases from V and 0 bases from J, with 8 bases between. Here the CDR3 DNA reads TGCGCCAGCAGCTTGGATGGAGTTAGCACAGATACGCAGTATTTT. It translates to CASSLDGVSTDTQYF.

This clonotype was seen only a few times. This sequence joins TRBV12-3 or TRBV12-4 and TRBJ1-1; TRBD1 is a possible D gene (6 bases). The germline V and J ends were trimmed by 2 bases and 1 base, with 14 bases remaining between them. The CDR3 has 16 amino acids. The CDR3: CASSLSPRQANTEAFF. In nucleotides, the CDR3 is TGTGCCAGCAGTTTAAGTCCGAGACAGGCGAACACTGAAGCTTTCTTT.

The rearrangement uses TRBV20-1 and TRBJ2-7, with 12 bases lining up with TRBD1. In germline, CDR1 is DFQATT, CDR2 SNEGSKA (reference sequence). J gave up 0 bases and V 0 bases, and 6 bases lay outside the gene matches. This CDR3 has 17 amino acids. The CDR3 sequence: CSARDGTGGLDSYEQYF. CDR3 bases: TGCAGTGCTAGAGACGGGACAGGGGGCCTTGACTCCTACGAGCAGTACTTC.

This clonotype was seen a few times. The chain carries TRBV12-3 or TRBV12-4 and TRBJ2-1; D is ambiguous. The ends were cut back, 1 base at V and 3 bases at J, with 7 bases in the middle. The CDR3 consists of 14 residues. CDR3 sequence reads: CASSLGHLYNEQFF. The CDR3 DNA reads as TGTGCCAGCAGTTTAGGGCACCTCTACAATGAGCAGTTCTTC.